The 14 T cell receptor beta chains given below trace back to one sample, sequenced in a study of T-cell memory formation after mild COVID-19. MiXCR, run by TCRdb on the 5' RACE reads, gives a single entry per CDR3 protein. In the table there are about half a million distinct CDR3 sequences, 15% to 20% of which are singletons. The sequenced sample consisted of PBMCs or a T cell subset sorted from them (not recorded which). The receptor source for this set is an adult woman who had mild COVID-19 (a few samples of this study predate the infection). Cell type and time point are not known.

This clonotype appeared a few times. The V gene is TRBV20-1, the J gene TRBJ2-1; TRBD2 matches 7 bases. This CDR3 has 13 residues. CDR1 DFQATT and CDR2 SNEGSKA come from the germline V gene (reference sequence). V shed 1 base, J shed 7 bases, and the junction held 4 bases outside the gene matches. The DNA of the CDR3 is TGCAGTGCTAGAGTTACCGGGGGGAATGAGCAGTTCTTC. Its protein is CSARVTGGNEQFF.

This clonotype was observed a handful of times. The rearrangement joins TRBV10-3 to TRBJ2-5, with TRBD2 as a possible D gene (6 bases). Trimming pared 0 bases from V and 1 base from J, leaving 9 bases between. The CDR3 is 15 residues long. Germline values: CDR1 ENHRY, CDR2 SYGVKD. CDR3: CAISESGGVQETQYF. CDR3 DNA: TGTGCCATCAGTGAGTCGGGGGGAGTCCAAGAGACCCAGTACTTC.

The chain carries TRBV20-1 and TRBJ2-5; 8 bases fit TRBD1. Germline V CDR1 and CDR2: DFQATT, SNEGSKA (reference sequence). CDR3 length equals 14 residues. The junction had 11 bases not matched to a gene; V was cut back by 6 bases and J by 5 bases. Here the CDR3 reads CSAEADRGWETQYF. As DNA, the CDR3 is TGCAGTGCCGAGGCCGACAGGGGTTGGGAGACCCAGTACTTC.

The chain carries TRBV12-3 or TRBV12-4 and TRBJ1-1, with D uncertain. V was pared by 5 bases and J by 1 base, with 14 bases between. CDR3 size: 15 residues. CDR3 in DNA: TGTGCCAGCAGTCCCTCGCGGCGGACGAACACTGAAGCTTTCTTT. This codes for CASSPSRRTNTEAFF.

The chain carries TRBV7-2 and TRBJ2-5; D assignment may be TRBD1 or TRBD2 (5 bases each). This CDR3 spans 15 amino acids. The germline V and J ends were trimmed by 4 bases and 2 bases, with 14 bases remaining between them. Germline values: CDR1 SGHTA, CDR2 FQGNSA. The CDR3 DNA reads as TGTGCCAGCAGCTCACCCACCGGGGCTCAAGAGACCCAGTACTTC. Translation: CASSSPTGAQETQYF.

The chain couples TRBV24-1 to TRBJ1-4; D is ambiguous. Germline V lookup: CDR1 KGHDR, CDR2 SFDVKD. The CDR3 is 17 amino acids. Deletions cut 3 bases from V and 3 bases from J, with 16 bases between. CDR3: CATSDNGASVANEKLFF. CDR3 coding DNA: TGTGCCACCAGTGATAACGGCGCTTCGGTTGCTAATGAAAAACTGTTTTTT.

This clonotype has a handful of counts. The rearrangement joins TRBV20-1 to TRBJ2-5, with unresolved D. The V and J ends lost 2 bases and 0 bases respectively, with 13 bases between them. There are 15 residues in the CDR3. Germline V gives CDR1 DFQATT, CDR2 SNEGSKA (reference sequence). Here the CDR3 reads CSARNARNYQETQYF. Here the CDR3 DNA reads TGCAGTGCTAGAAATGCCAGGAATTACCAAGAGACCCAGTACTTC.

The J gene is TRBJ2-7, the V gene TRBV20-1; 9 bases align to TRBD2. V gave up 6 bases and J gave up 6 bases; unmatched junction bases: 6. The CDR3 runs 12 residues. CDR1 is DFQATT and CDR2 is SNEGSKA in the germline V gene (reference sequence). Here the CDR3 reads CSAPRTSAEQYF. The CDR3 DNA reads as TGCAGTGCCCCGCGGACTAGCGCCGAGCAGTACTTC.

The chain uses TRBV5-6 and TRBJ2-7; 7 bases fit TRBD1. Germline lookup yields CDR1 SGHDT and CDR2 YYEEEE. The trim removed 1 base at V and 0 bases at J, leaving 7 bases unmatched. CDR3 length: 16 amino acids. As DNA, the CDR3 is TGTGCCAGCAGCTTGTCCTGGGACAGCGGCTCCTACGAGCAGTACTTC. Translated, it gives CASSLSWDSGSYEQYF.

This clonotype was found a few times. The chain couples TRBV24-1 to TRBJ2-1; D remains ambiguous. V was trimmed by 3 bases and J by 4 bases, leaving 9 bases between them. CDR1 and CDR2 (germline): KGHDR, SFDVKD. The CDR3 has 14 amino acids. CDR3 bases: TGTGCCACCAGTGATGGCGATACGTACAATGAGCAGTTCTTC. Translation: CATSDGDTYNEQFF.

The genes are TRBV5-1 and TRBJ2-2; D is unresolved. The CDR3 has 13 residues. Trimming stripped 0 bases from V and 6 bases from J, with 6 bases between. Germline V gives CDR1 SGHRS, CDR2 YFSETQ. The CDR3 bases are TGCGCCAGCAGCTTGGCCAATCCCGGGGAGCTGTTTTTT. Its protein product is CASSLANPGELFF.

This clonotype was seen ten or more times. This rearrangement joins TRBV5-1 to TRBJ1-2, with 7 nucleotides matching TRBD1. This CDR3 is 13 amino acids long. Germline-derived CDR1 and CDR2 are SGHRS and YFSETQ. Trimming at V came to 4 bases and at J to 4 bases, leaving 4 bases not matched to a gene. The CDR3 DNA sequence: TGCGCCAGCAGCCCGGACAGGAGCTATGGCTACACCTTC. This encodes CASSPDRSYGYTF.

This clonotype was seen only a few times. J is TRBJ2-7 and V is TRBV11-2; D is unresolved. The ends were cut back, 0 bases at V and 4 bases at J, with 10 bases in the middle. Germline lookup yields CDR1 SGHAT and CDR2 FQNNGV. This CDR3 region has 14 residues. CDR3 DNA: TGTGCCAGCAGCTTAGATCAGTTAAGTTACGAGCAGTACTTC. This codes for CASSLDQLSYEQYF. The full variable domain, its missing parts supplied by reference TRBV11-2 and TRBJ2-7, is EAGVAQSPRYKIIEKRQSVAFWCNPISGHATLYWYQQILGQGPKLLIQFQNNGVVDDSQLPKDRFSAERLKGVDSTLKIQPAKLEDSAVYLCASSLDQLSYEQYFGPGTRLTVT.

This clonotype occurred many times. The V gene is TRBV6-6, the J gene TRBJ2-5, with a possible D match to TRBD2 (5 bases). Trimming shortened V by 7 bases and J by 4 bases, and 7 bases separated the two germline ends. This CDR3 region has 11 residues. From germline, CDR1 is MNHNY and CDR2 SVGAGI (reference sequence). In nucleotides, the CDR3 is TGTGCCAGCACACGGGGAGAGACCCAGTACTTC. Amino acids: CASTRGETQYF.